The entry that follows covers one T cell receptor beta chain sequence. The specificity of this receptor is unknown. Per-nucleotide qualities are absent, and no much larger clonotype sits a single base away. CDR1 and CDR2, looked up from the germline V gene, are SGHDT and YYEEEE. For this chain, trimming is 3 bases at the V end and 8 bases at the J end, and the number of junction bases without a gene match is 20. The CDR3 measures 18 amino acids from cysteine to phenylalanine. Just CDR3 DNA is preserved here, 54 bases in frame from base 1. These reads were obtained on an Illumina HiSeq 1500. The public sequencing data were trimmed at Q25 with fastp and processed into clonotypes with MiXCR by TCRdb, which kept only in-frame beta chains. Rows matching on CDR3 protein sequence are summarized as one entry with the most common DNA and genes. Here the sample has over 250,000 distinct CDR3 sequences; about 20% occur a single time. Approximately 19% of the sample goes to the ten largest clones.

The data were obtained in a study of T cell repertoires in cytomegalovirus infection (dated by TCRdb to about 2019). Some background on the complete study: The peptide stimulations were aimed at well-studied HLA-B-restricted epitopes as well as recently identified HLA-C-restricted CMV epitopes, whose presentation resists viral immunomodulation. Because public TCR beta signatures pointed to carriage of CMV infection together with the matching HLA type, the HLA type of each donor mattered for the analysis.

What this sample's treatment or condition label stands for: in vitro stimulation with specific CMV peptide epitopes to enrich CMV-specific T cells. What the authors observed across the whole study: Carriers of CMV infection plus the relevant HLA type were discriminated by the cumulative frequency of public TCR beta family members in the study cohort and in an independent roughly 350-donor cohort. The ex vivo response was dominated by HLA-C-restricted CMV-specific TCR beta clonotypes, which also provided the single most frequent clonotype in two of eight donors.

Specimen: cultured PBMCs, collected from culture after CMV antigen stimulation. The TCR comes from a human donor in good health (CMV status not recorded). Some clones in this sample may be carry-over from other donors' samples. The chain uses TRBV5-6 and TRBJ2-1, with 7 bases in between that match TRBD1. This receptor carries the CDR3 CASSSATLTGLDRHEQFF. The nucleotides read TGTGCCAGCAGCTCCGCAACTTTGACAGGGTTGGACCGGCATGAGCAGTTCTTC.